This T cell receptor beta chain appears in the sequencing data of a study of T cell clonality in common variable immunodeficiency. General study results and limits: Fewer deletions and N-nucleotide insertions were reportedly seen in common variable immunodeficiency TCR beta sequences. Compared with healthy controls, CVID subjects showed increased TCRbeta clonality, mostly in about a third.

This clone was picked up many times. The antigen is not known. From the germline J gene comes the end of the CDR3, since the read stops 3 residues before it. Assay used: immunoSEQ multiplex PCR; TCRdb lists only in-frame clones, some missing. Altogether about 34,000 clones were found in the sample, and no singletons occur. CDR1 is LGHNT, CDR2 FRNRAP, per germline. V shed 6 bases and J 3 bases; nucleotides not matched to a gene: 3. CDR3 length: 15 amino acids. This sequence was found in a person aged 18 to 69 in good health. The gene calls are TRBV12-5 and TRBJ2-5; 14 bases are shared with TRBD2. What was sequenced was peripheral blood mononuclear cells. CDR3 in amino acids: CASGLGLAGEETQYF. The sequenced CDR3 bases are TGTGCTAGTGGCCTGGGACTAGCGGGAGAAGAGACC.